Listed here are 6 T cell receptor beta chains from one sample, sequenced in a study of blood T cells in healthy people across ages. A sample-barcoded 5' primer and a J-beta primer mix were used in a second PCR of roughly 6 to 11 cycles. MiXCR was run by TCRdb on the 5' RACE reads, yielding one entry per CDR3 protein. The sample holds hundreds of thousands of distinct CDR3 sequences, more than 55% seen once. Source material: blood. Source of these receptors: a man aged 40-49 years in good health.

This chain uses TRBV27 with TRBJ1-6; 7 bases fit TRBD1. The CDR3 has 16 amino acids. With 5 bases clipped from V and 4 bases from J, the junction kept 8 bases outside the gene matches. Germline V CDR1 and CDR2: MNHEY, SMNVEV (reference sequence). The DNA for the CDR3 is TGTGCCAGCAGTCGAGGCAGGGGGATGTATAATTCACCCCTCCACTTT. Translated, it gives CASSRGRGMYNSPLHF.

The DNA of the CDR3 is TGTGCCAGCAGTTATCAGCAGAGGGACTTCGGAGGCTACACCTTC. It encodes CASSYQQRDFGGYTF. V gene TRBV12-3 or TRBV12-4 combines with J gene TRBJ1-2, with D possibly being TRBD1 (5 bases). V lost 4 bases to trimming and J lost 8 bases, with 20 bases between them. The CDR3 length is 15 residues.

The chain carries TRBV12-3 or TRBV12-4 and TRBJ1-2; D gene unclear. The CDR3 sequence is 15 residues long. V was clipped by 1 base and J by 2 bases, with 11 bases between them. DNA of the CDR3: TGTGCCAGCAGTTTAGGTCGAGTAATCAACTATGGCTACACCTTC. Translated, it gives CASSLGRVINYGYTF.

This sequence joins TRBV9 and TRBJ2-5, with D uncertain. This CDR3 is built from 15 residues. Germline loops: CDR1 SGDLS, CDR2 YYNGEE. V was cut by 2 bases and J by 1 base, with 12 bases left in between. Here the CDR3 reads CASSVLQNFQETQYF. The CDR3, as DNA: TGTGCCAGCAGCGTCCTTCAGAACTTCCAAGAGACCCAGTACTTC. The full variable domain, rest sourced from reference TRBV9 and TRBJ2-5, is DSGVTQTPKHLITATGQRVTLRCSPRSGDLSVYWYQQSLDQGLQFLIQYYNGEERAKGNILERFSAQQFPDLHSELNLSSLELGDSALYFCASSVLQNFQETQYFGPGTRLLVL.

The rearrangement links TRBV29-1 to TRBJ2-7, with D uncertain. Between the trimmed V and J ends, which lost 7 bases and 2 bases, there was a span of 9 bases. This CDR3 spans 11 amino acids. Germline V gene lookup returns CDR1 SQVTM and CDR2 ANQGSEA. CDR3 coding DNA: TGCAGCGCCGACGTCGCCTACGAGCAGTACTTC. The encoded protein is CSADVAYEQYF.

The V call is TRBV12-3 or TRBV12-4, the J call TRBJ2-3, with TRBD2 matching over 7 bases. This CDR3 spans 17 amino acids. V trimming: 3 bases; J trimming: 5 bases; junction bases outside the gene matches: 14. For the CDR3, the DNA is TGTGCCAGCAGTTTTAAGTCCGCTGCTGGGGGGGGAGATACGCAGTATTTT. Protein: CASSFKSAAGGGDTQYF.